The 27 T cell receptor beta chains in this list originate from one sample, sequenced in a study of beta chain features in type 1 diabetes. General study results and limits: TCRB CDR3 length was moderately but significantly reduced in all four CD4+ subsets of Type 1 diabetes patients.

The antigens these receptors bind are not known. The investigators reverse transcribed all of the isolated RNA, so they sequenced expressed TCRB transcripts. The data were produced by immunoSEQ multiplex PCR, yet TCRdb's version contains in-frame clones alone and is incomplete. Among 600,000 to 700,000 clones listed, about an eighth were seen once. Material for sequencing was naive CD4+ T cells from blood. These TCRs come from a man aged 25 to 40 with type 1 diabetes.

This clone has more than one count but fewer than ten. The DNA is left out, because the CDR3 cannot be placed on it with certainty; the CDR3 is given as TCRdb lists it. This chain links TRBV5-6 with TRBJ2-7; TRBD1 reflects the table's D call only, with no check against the DNA. The CDR3 has 16 residues if both end residues are counted. Germline V gene lookup returns CDR1 SGHDT and CDR2 YYEEEE. The CDR3 sequence: CASSLEVRARGYEQYF.

Points on this clone: A single base separates this from a much larger clone, so it may be a read error. The chain links TRBV4-3 to TRBJ2-1; D unclear. With 2 bases removed from V and 6 bases from J, the gap between germline ends came to 2 bases. This CDR3 contains 11 residues. Germline V gene data show CDR1 as LGHNA and CDR2 as YSLEER. The CDR3 is CASSQSNEQFF. DNA for the CDR3: TGCGCCAGCAGCCAATCCAATGAGCAGTTCTTC.

The gene calls are TRBV6-5 and TRBJ2-3; D not certain. V was clipped by 8 bases and J by 0 bases, with 12 bases between them. The CDR3 totals 14 residues. Germline lookup yields CDR1 MNHEY and CDR2 SVGAGI. CDR3 nucleotide sequence: TGTGCCAGCGGTGATCGGGTTAGCACAGATACGCAGTATTTT. Amino acids: CASGDRVSTDTQYF.

The chain employs TRBV28 and TRBJ2-7, with 8 positions matching TRBD1. Trimming cost V 5 bases and J 0 bases; bases outside gene matches: 6. CDR3 size: 15 residues. CDR1 is MDHEN, CDR2 SYDVKM, per germline. The CDR3 region is CASSAAGGRSYEQYF. The DNA of the CDR3 is TGTGCCAGCAGTGCTGCAGGGGGCCGCTCCTACGAGCAGTACTTC.

The chain joins TRBV7-9 to TRBJ2-7, with D uncertain. Trimming shortened V by 5 bases and J by 7 bases, and 9 bases separated the two germline ends. From germline, CDR1 is SEHNR and CDR2 FQNEAQ (reference sequence). The CDR3 contains 11 residues. The CDR3 DNA reads as TGTGCCAGCAGCACGGTGGAGGAGCAGTACTTC. Translation: CASSTVEEQYF.

A few counts support this clone. This chain connects TRBV11-3 to TRBJ2-7, with D perhaps given as TRBD1 or TRBD2 (6 bases each). Trimming pared 5 bases from V and 6 bases from J, leaving 11 bases between. This CDR3 contains 12 residues. Germline CDR1 SGHNT, CDR2 YENEEA. The CDR3 DNA is TGTGCCAGCAGCCCCGAGGGGGGCGAGCAGTACTTC. Translated: CASSPEGGEQYF.

Only a few counts were recorded for this clone. The chain links TRBV11-2 to TRBJ1-6; 7 bases are a match to TRBD1. CDR1 SGHAT and CDR2 FQNNGV come from the germline V gene. The junction had 4 bases not matched to a gene; V was cut back by 3 bases and J by 8 bases. CDR3 length: 14 amino acids. Written as DNA, the CDR3 is TGTGCCAGCAGCTTCATCAGGGGGGATTCACCCCTCCACTTT. This sequence encodes CASSFIRGDSPLHF. The whole variable domain, remainder taken from reference TRBV11-2 and TRBJ1-6, is EAGVAQSPRYKIIEKRQSVAFWCNPISGHATLYWYQQILGQGPKLLIQFQNNGVVDDSQLPKDRFSAERLKGVDSTLKIQPAKLEDSAVYLCASSFIRGDSPLHFGNGTRLTVT.

This clone was observed a handful of times. The chain has TRBV7-9 and TRBJ1-2; no reliable D call. V was cut by 2 bases and J by 3 bases, with 13 bases left in between. The CDR3 consists of 15 residues. Germline CDR1 reads SEHNR; CDR2 reads FQNEAQ (reference sequence). As DNA, the CDR3 is TGTGCCAGCAGCTTAATCAGGATCCCAGACTATGGCTACACCTTC. Its protein is CASSLIRIPDYGYTF. The variable domain in full, with the rest retrieved from reference TRBV7-9 and TRBJ1-2, is DTGVSQNPRHKITKRGQNVTFRCDPISEHNRLYWYRQTLGQGPEFLTYFQNEAQLEKSRLLSDRFSAERPKGSFSTLEIQRTEQGDSAMYLCASSLIRIPDYGYTFGSGTRLTVV.

This clone was recorded once. The rearrangement uses TRBV9 and TRBJ2-5; no reliable D call. V was clipped by 0 bases and J by 5 bases, with 17 bases between them. The CDR3 is 16 amino acids. The germline CDR1 and CDR2 sequences are SGDLS and YYNGEE. The CDR3 nucleotides read TGTGCCAGCAGCGTAGCTACGGCAGGCCCTGGGGAGACCCAGTACTTC. Translating it yields CASSVATAGPGETQYF. Complete variable domain (other parts from reference TRBV9 and TRBJ2-5): DSGVTQTPKHLITATGQRVTLRCSPRSGDLSVYWYQQSLDQGLQFLIQYYNGEERAKGNILERFSAQQFPDLHSELNLSSLELGDSALYFCASSVATAGPGETQYFGPGTRLLVL.

This rearrangement joins TRBV4-3 to TRBJ2-6; D call uncertain. Deletions cut 1 base from V and 0 bases from J, with 10 bases between. Germline CDR1 and CDR2: LGHNA and YSLEER. The CDR3 loop spans 17 amino acids. CDR3 loop: CASSQAVSPSGANVLTF. The DNA for the CDR3 is TGCGCCAGCAGCCAAGCGGTCTCCCCCTCTGGGGCCAACGTCCTGACTTTC.

The chain is built from TRBV6-1 and TRBJ1-2, with TRBD1 matching over 12 bases. The CDR3 has 14 amino acids. Germline V gives CDR1 MNHNS, CDR2 SASEGT. Losses at the gene ends were 7 bases for V and 5 bases for J; bases not matched to a gene: 5. CDR3 sequence (DNA): TGTGCCAGCACCCGGGACAGGGGGCCGTATGGCTACACCTTC. The encoded protein is CASTRDRGPYGYTF.

This clone has more than one count but fewer than ten. The J gene is TRBJ1-3, the V gene TRBV12-5, with D uncertain. Trimming cost V 7 bases and J 0 bases, with 10 bases left between them. The CDR3 is made up of 14 amino acids. Per germline, CDR1 LGHNT and CDR2 FRNRAP. The CDR3 nucleotides are TGTGCTAGTGCTCCGGGGAACTCTGGAAACACCATATATTTT. Its protein is CASAPGNSGNTIYF.

Remarks on this clone: This same CDR3 is encoded by further DNA sequences in the sample. The J gene is TRBJ1-6, the V gene TRBV7-2, with D maybe TRBD1 (6 bases). CDR3 size: 15 residues. V lost 0 bases, J lost 5 bases, and 8 bases lay in between. From germline, CDR1 is SGHTA and CDR2 FQGNSA. This chain's CDR3 is CASSLAQGDNSPLHF. CDR3 coding DNA: TGTGCCAGCAGCTTAGCACAGGGCGATAATTCACCCCTCCACTTT.

The chain joins TRBV27 to TRBJ2-3, with D uncertain. With 5 bases removed from V and 2 bases from J, the gap between germline ends came to 17 bases. This CDR3 is 16 amino acids long. CDR1 and CDR2 (germline): MNHEY, SMNVEV (reference sequence). The CDR3 region has the DNA TGTGCCAGCAGTCCATTAACAGAGGCCTACACAGATACGCAGTATTTT. Residues: CASSPLTEAYTDTQYF.

The V gene is TRBV2, the J gene TRBJ1-3, with a possible D match to TRBD1 (5 bases). With 6 bases removed from V and 2 bases from J, the gap between germline ends came to 11 bases. CDR1 is SNHLY, CDR2 FYNNEI, per germline. The CDR3 is made up of 14 amino acids. The CDR3 DNA sequence: TGTGCCAGCAGCGGAGGCAGGGCTGGAAACACCATATATTTT. This translates into CASSGGRAGNTIYF.

In regard to this clone: This same CDR3 is encoded by further DNA sequences in the sample. The chain is built from TRBV7-2 and TRBJ2-7; the D gene is possibly TRBD1 (5 bases). Trimming removed 3 bases from V and 0 bases from J, with 9 bases in between. From germline, CDR1 is SGHTA and CDR2 FQGNSA. The CDR3 is made up of 14 amino acids. CDR3 sequence: CASSFGQGSYEQYF. For the CDR3, the DNA is TGTGCCAGCAGCTTTGGGCAGGGCTCCTACGAGCAGTACTTC.

Only a few counts were recorded for this clone. The chain has TRBV6-1 and TRBJ1-5; no definite D call. The ends were cut back, 3 bases at V and 4 bases at J, with 13 bases in the middle. The V gene's germline CDR1 is MNHNS and CDR2 SASEGT. There are 15 residues in the CDR3. The CDR3 spells CASSDGGWANQPQHF. CDR3 in DNA: TGTGCCAGCAGTGACGGCGGCTGGGCGAATCAGCCCCAGCATTTT.

The chain recombines TRBV4-2 with TRBJ1-5; TRBD1 agrees at 8 bases. CDR1 and CDR2 from the germline V gene are LGHNA and YNFKEQ. CDR3 length equals 16 residues. Losses at the gene ends were 1 base for V and 2 bases for J; bases not matched to a gene: 4. CDR3: CASSQVLQGGNQPQHF. The CDR3 region has the DNA TGTGCCAGCAGCCAAGTTTTACAGGGGGGCAATCAGCCCCAGCATTTT.

The chain employs TRBV7-9 and TRBJ2-3, with D perhaps TRBD1 (5 bases). V lost 2 bases to trimming and J lost 1 base, with 10 bases between them. Germline assignment: CDR1 SEHNR and CDR2 FQNEAQ (reference sequence). The CDR3 consists of 15 residues. CDR3 loop: CASSLQAGRTDTQYF. The CDR3 DNA is TGTGCCAGCAGCTTACAAGCAGGGCGCACAGATACGCAGTATTTT.

V usage is TRBV7-2 and J usage is TRBJ1-4; TRBD1 matches at 12 bases. The J segment lost 8 bases and the V segment lost 4 bases, leaving 17 bases of the junction unmatched. This CDR3 is built from 19 residues. CDR1 SGHTA and CDR2 FQGNSA come from the germline V gene. The CDR3 spells CASSSSRPGQGAFWEKLFF. The CDR3 coding sequence is TGTGCCAGCAGCTCTTCCCGTCCGGGACAGGGGGCTTTCTGGGAAAAACTGTTTTTT.

CDR3 sequence: CASSRNQGTTGELFF. CDR3 DNA: TGTGCCAGCAGCCGAAACCAGGGGACCACCGGGGAGCTGTTTTTT. J is TRBJ2-2 and V is TRBV7-3; D might be TRBD1 (6 bases). V was shortened by 5 bases and J by 4 bases, with 14 bases between the two germline ends. The CDR3 is 15 residues long. From germline, CDR1 is SGHTA and CDR2 FQGTGA.

The sample holds a few counts of this clone. The chain employs TRBV4-3 and TRBJ1-5; D remains ambiguous. The germline V gene has CDR1 LGHNA and CDR2 YSLEER. V was clipped by 1 base and J by 9 bases, with 10 bases between them. The CDR3 totals 13 residues. The CDR3 DNA reads as TGCGCCAGCAGCCAAGGAGGAGTTGGGCCCCAGCATTTT. As protein: CASSQGGVGPQHF.

The rearrangement uses TRBV5-1 and TRBJ1-4; D possibly corresponds to TRBD1 (5 bases). Trimming pared 1 base from V and 2 bases from J, leaving 9 bases between. The length of the CDR3 is 15 residues. Germline CDR1 reads SGHRS; CDR2 reads YFSETQ. CDR3 bases: TGCGCCAGCAGCTTGTTGGGGGTGACTAATGAAAAACTGTTTTTT. Translation gives CASSLLGVTNEKLFF.

The chain uses TRBV9 and TRBJ1-2; 7 positions agree with TRBD1. Trimming cost V 4 bases and J 1 base; bases outside gene matches: 10. The CDR3 runs 16 residues. CDR1 is SGDLS and CDR2 is YYNGEE in the germline V gene. CDR3 nucleotides: TGTGCCAGCAGCCCTACCGGGACAGACTATAACTATGGCTACACCTTC. Its translation is CASSPTGTDYNYGYTF.

This clone was seen more than once but under ten times. CDR3: CASSTYYNEQFF. The CDR3, as DNA: TGCGCCAGCAGCACCTACTACAATGAGCAGTTCTTC. The V call is TRBV4-1, the J call TRBJ2-1; D is uncertain. Germline V CDR1 and CDR2: MGHRA, YSYEKL. This CDR3 is 12 amino acids long. V lost 5 bases, J lost 3 bases, and 5 bases lay in between.

This sequence joins TRBV19 and TRBJ1-6, with TRBD1 matching over 7 bases. Trimming at V came to 3 bases and at J to 4 bases, leaving 6 bases not matched to a gene. The CDR3 length is 16 residues. Looked up from germline, CDR1 is LNHDA and CDR2 is SQIVND (reference sequence). This CDR3 reads CASSIGRGQYNSPLHF. DNA for the CDR3: TGTGCCAGTAGTATCGGACGGGGACAGTATAATTCACCCCTCCACTTT. The whole variable domain, remainder taken from reference TRBV19 and TRBJ1-6, is DGGITQSPKYLFRKEGQNVTLSCEQNLNHDAMYWYRQDPGQGLRLIYYSQIVNDFQKGDIAEGYSVSREKKESFPLTVTSAQKNPTAFYLCASSIGRGQYNSPLHFGNGTRLTVT.

The CDR3 region is CASSPGQSYNSPLHF. CDR3 sequence (DNA): TGTGCCAGCAGCCCGGGACAAAGCTATAATTCACCCCTCCACTTT. The rearrangement joins TRBV28 to TRBJ1-6; D is perhaps TRBD1 (6 bases). Germline V CDR1 and CDR2: MDHEN, SYDVKM. The V gene lost 6 bases and the J gene lost 3 bases, with 12 bases spanning the gap. The CDR3 is 15 amino acids.